This T cell receptor beta chain was retrieved from a study of T cell responses to AZD1222 COVID-19 vaccine. Broader study findings: Donors, mostly white British, included more females; clonal diversity was possibly underestimated. The study found vaccine-associated CD4 TCRs spanning spike, dominant at 160-218 and 743-854. Spike-specific TCR depth and breadth grew after two AZD1222 doses.

Concerning this clone itself: Its specificity is not known.

Trimming stripped 1 base from V and 3 bases from J, with 13 bases between. The germline gives CDR1 LNHNV, CDR2 YYDKDF (reference sequence). The CDR3 loop spans 16 amino acids. Measured with immunoSEQ multiplex PCR; TCRdb has only the in-frame clones, and not every one. Of some 170,000 clones listed, around 92% are singletons. The source material was peripheral blood, sampled 28 days after the second AZD1222 dose. The TCR originated in an adult who received the AZD1222 COVID-19 vaccine. This sequence joins TRBV15 and TRBJ1-5; tentatively, D is TRBD1 (5 bases). The DNA for the CDR3 is TGTGCCACCAGCAGAGGTGAGAGGGGAGACAATCAGCCCCAGCATTTT. Translation gives CATSRGERGDNQPQHF.